The 5 T cell receptor beta chains listed next were all sequenced from one sample in a study of identical twins' blood T cells. TCRdb used MiXCR to reprocess the 5' RACE reads, holding one entry per CDR3 protein. This sample has roughly 380,000 distinct CDR3 sequences, with about 28% found just once. Sequencing input: PBMCs. The receptors shown here come from a woman aged 18-50 years in good health.

This clonotype has a handful of counts. This rearrangement joins TRBV4-3 to TRBJ2-7, with D unresolved. This CDR3 is built from 16 residues. Trimming cost V 0 bases and J 2 bases, with 14 bases left between them. Germline lookup yields CDR1 LGHNA and CDR2 YSLEER. The CDR3 sequence is CASSQEYGAYTYEQYF. CDR3 coding DNA: TGCGCCAGCAGCCAAGAATACGGTGCCTACACCTACGAGCAGTACTTC.

This clonotype was seen repeatedly, ten times or more. The V call is TRBV29-1, the J call TRBJ1-2; D may be TRBD1 (5 bases). Germline lookup yields CDR1 SQVTM and CDR2 ANQGSEA. The CDR3 is 12 amino acids. With 5 bases removed from V and 8 bases from J, the gap between germline ends came to 15 bases. The DNA of the CDR3 is TGCAGCGTTCCGGGGCTCATGGGAGGCTACACCTTC. It translates to CSVPGLMGGYTF.

The chain is built from TRBV19 and TRBJ1-1; D gene uncertain. In germline, CDR1 is LNHDA, CDR2 SQIVND (reference sequence). The CDR3 length is 13 residues. V dropped 7 bases and J dropped 1 base, with 10 bases sitting between them. The CDR3: CASIPDPNTEAFF. The CDR3 DNA is TGTGCCAGTATTCCGGACCCGAACACTGAAGCTTTCTTT.

This clonotype appeared a few times. The chain is built from TRBV29-1 and TRBJ2-2; D uncertain. V lost 4 bases and J 0 bases, leaving 9 bases between the germline ends. This CDR3 is built from 14 residues. CDR1 is SQVTM, CDR2 ANQGSEA, per germline. CDR3 DNA sequence: TGCAGCGTTGGTGAGTTCGCGAACACCGGGGAGCTGTTTTTT. Translation: CSVGEFANTGELFF.

The chain employs TRBV7-9 and TRBJ2-2; D may be TRBD1 (6 bases). This CDR3 spans 17 amino acids. The germline CDR1 and CDR2 sequences are SEHNR and FQNEAQ (reference sequence). V was trimmed by 2 bases and J by 0 bases, leaving 13 bases between them. CDR3 in DNA: TGTGCCAGCAGCTTACCCTCAGGGGCCCCGAACACCGGGGAGCTGTTTTTT. This codes for CASSLPSGAPNTGELFF.